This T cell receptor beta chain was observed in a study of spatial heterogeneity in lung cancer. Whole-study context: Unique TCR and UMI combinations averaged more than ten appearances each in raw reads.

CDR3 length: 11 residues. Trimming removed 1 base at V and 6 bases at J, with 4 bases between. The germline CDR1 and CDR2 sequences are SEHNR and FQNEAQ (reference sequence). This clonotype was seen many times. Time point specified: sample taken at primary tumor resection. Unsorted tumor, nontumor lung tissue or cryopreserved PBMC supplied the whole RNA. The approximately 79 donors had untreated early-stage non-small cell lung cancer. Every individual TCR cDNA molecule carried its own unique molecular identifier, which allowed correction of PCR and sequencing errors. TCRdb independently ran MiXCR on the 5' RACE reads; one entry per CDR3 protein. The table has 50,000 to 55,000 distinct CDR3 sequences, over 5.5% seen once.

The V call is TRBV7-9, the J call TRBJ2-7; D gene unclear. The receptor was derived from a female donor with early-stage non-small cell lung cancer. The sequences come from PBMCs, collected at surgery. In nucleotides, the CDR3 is TGTGCCAGCAGCTTAGGTGCCGAGCAGTACTTC. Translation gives CASSLGAEQYF.